The rows below give T cell receptor beta chains drawn from one sample of a study of T cells in Graves' hyperthyroidism and ophthalmopathy. Each CDR3 protein gets one entry after TCRdb re-called the multiplex PCR reads with MiXCR. Altogether 700,000 or so distinct CDR3 sequences are present, roughly 15% being singletons, with the ten largest covering about an eighth. Sequencing input: blood. Every receptor here comes from a woman aged 50 to 65 with Graves' ophthalmopathy. The CDR3 runs from the conserved cysteine through the conserved F or W. The D gene is left open where the match is weak. Expanded clones get a size class; other rows say once, few or many, or leave the size out.

j_call: TRBJ1-5
d_call: .
clone_size: many
v_call: TRBV28
cdr3_nt: TGTGCCAGCAGTACCGGGACAAAACAGCCCCAGCATTTT
cdr3_aa: CASSTGTKQPQHF

j_call: TRBJ2-1
d_call: .
clone_size: many
v_call: TRBV20-1
cdr3_nt: TGCAGTGCTAGTCGGACAGCGGGTGAGCAGTTCTTC
cdr3_aa: CSASRTAGEQFF

j_call: TRBJ2-5
d_call: TRBD2
clone_size: few
v_call: TRBV20-1
cdr3_nt: TGCAGTGCTAGGCCGGGAGGGCCAGAGACCCAGTACTTC
cdr3_aa: CSARPGGPETQYF

j_call: TRBJ2-7
d_call: TRBD1
clone_size: many
v_call: TRBV27
cdr3_nt: TGTGCCAGCAGTCCCAGGACAGGGTGGTACGAGCAGTACTTC
cdr3_aa: CASSPRTGWYEQYF

j_call: TRBJ2-1
d_call: TRBD2
clone_size: many
v_call: TRBV10-2
cdr3_nt: TGCGCCAGCAGTACACTAGCGGGAGGTTCGCATGAGCAGTTCTTC
cdr3_aa: CASSTLAGGSHEQFF

j_call: TRBJ2-1
d_call: TRBD1
clone_size: .
v_call: TRBV2
cdr3_nt: TGTGCCAGCCTTTTGGGACAGGGTCACAATGAGCAGTTCTTC
cdr3_aa: CASLLGQGHNEQFF

j_call: TRBJ2-1
d_call: .
clone_size: .
v_call: TRBV4-3
cdr3_nt: TGCGCCAGCAGCCAAGGGGGGGCGTTTGAGCAGTTCTTC
cdr3_aa: CASSQGGAFEQFF

j_call: TRBJ2-7
d_call: .
clone_size: .
v_call: TRBV7-9
cdr3_nt: TGTGCCAGCAGCCGAGGGGGGGCGTCCTCCTACGAGCAGTACTTC
cdr3_aa: CASSRGGASSYEQYF

j_call: TRBJ2-1
d_call: TRBD2
clone_size: many
v_call: TRBV5-1
cdr3_nt: TGCGCCAGCAGCTCAATCCCCGGGACTAGCGGACCAGATACCTACAATGAGCAGTTCTTC
cdr3_aa: CASSSIPGTSGPDTYNEQFF

j_call: TRBJ2-7
d_call: .
clone_size: many
v_call: TRBV10-3
cdr3_nt: TGTGCCATCAGTGAGAAGCCTAGCGCTGAGCAGTACTTC
cdr3_aa: CAISEKPSAEQYF

j_call: TRBJ2-1
d_call: TRBD1
clone_size: .
v_call: TRBV20-1
cdr3_nt: TGCAGTGCTTCGCCGGGACAGGGAACTAATGAGCAGTTCTTC
cdr3_aa: CSASPGQGTNEQFF

j_call: TRBJ2-7
d_call: .
clone_size: many
v_call: TRBV27
cdr3_nt: TGTGCCAGCAGACTCTTTAACGAGCAGTACTTC
cdr3_aa: CASRLFNEQYF

j_call: TRBJ2-3
d_call: TRBD2
clone_size: many
v_call: TRBV18
cdr3_nt: TGTGCCAGCTCACCGAAGAGGACTAGCGGGACCCCAGATACGCAGTATTTT
cdr3_aa: CASSPKRTSGTPDTQYF

j_call: TRBJ2-1
d_call: TRBD2
clone_size: .
v_call: TRBV12-3/TRBV12-4
cdr3_nt: TGTGCCAGCAGTTTTATACAACTAGCGGGAGGTTCCTACAATGAGCAGTTCTTC
cdr3_aa: CASSFIQLAGGSYNEQFF

j_call: TRBJ1-1
d_call: TRBD1
clone_size: many
v_call: TRBV30
cdr3_nt: TGTGCCTTACTAAAGGGGGCAGAAGCTTTCTTT
cdr3_aa: CALLKGAEAFF

j_call: TRBJ2-3
d_call: TRBD2
clone_size: many
v_call: TRBV7-8
cdr3_nt: TGTGCCAGCAGCCAAACAGAGGGTCTAGCGGGAGCAGATACGCAGTATTTT
cdr3_aa: CASSQTEGLAGADTQYF

j_call: TRBJ1-5
d_call: .
clone_size: many
v_call: TRBV12-3/TRBV12-4
cdr3_nt: TGTGCCAGCAGTGCGGGACATAATAGCAATCAGCCCCAGCATTTT
cdr3_aa: CASSAGHNSNQPQHF

j_call: TRBJ1-1
d_call: TRBD1
clone_size: many
v_call: TRBV7-8
cdr3_nt: TGTGCCAGCAGCTTAGCCGGCCAGGGGGCGATGAACACTGAAGCTTTCTTT
cdr3_aa: CASSLAGQGAMNTEAFF

j_call: TRBJ2-1
d_call: .
clone_size: many
v_call: TRBV10-3
cdr3_nt: TGTGCCATCAGTGGTGACGTTGGCAATGAGCAGTTCTTC
cdr3_aa: CAISGDVGNEQFF

j_call: TRBJ2-1
d_call: TRBD2
clone_size: few
v_call: TRBV18
cdr3_nt: TGTGCCAGCTCACCACCTAGCGGGACCGGACACAATGAGCAGTTCTTC
cdr3_aa: CASSPPSGTGHNEQFF

j_call: TRBJ2-1
d_call: TRBD2
clone_size: .
v_call: TRBV29-1
cdr3_nt: TGCAGCGTGGCGGGAGTTTCATACAATGAGCAGTTCTTC
cdr3_aa: CSVAGVSYNEQFF

j_call: TRBJ2-7
d_call: TRBD2
clone_size: many
v_call: TRBV28
cdr3_nt: TGTGCCAGCATAAGCGGGAGGTACGAGCAGTACTTC
cdr3_aa: CASISGRYEQYF

j_call: TRBJ2-5
d_call: .
clone_size: few
v_call: TRBV9
cdr3_nt: TGTGCCAGCAGCGCAGCCCCCGGGACGGCGGGGGAGACCCAGTACTTC
cdr3_aa: CASSAAPGTAGETQYF

j_call: TRBJ2-1
d_call: .
clone_size: few
v_call: TRBV30
cdr3_nt: TGTGCCTGGAGTGTACCCCCTTACAATGAGCAGTTCTTC
cdr3_aa: CAWSVPPYNEQFF

j_call: TRBJ2-4
d_call: TRBD1
clone_size: .
v_call: TRBV20-1
cdr3_nt: TGCAGTGCTAGACAGGGGGCGCTATTCATTCAGTACTTC
cdr3_aa: CSARQGALFIQYF

j_call: TRBJ2-7
d_call: .
clone_size: .
v_call: TRBV4-3
cdr3_nt: TGCGCCAGCGGCCAAGATCGGGGTCCCTACGAGCAGTACTTC
cdr3_aa: CASGQDRGPYEQYF

j_call: TRBJ2-3
d_call: .
clone_size: many
v_call: TRBV28
cdr3_nt: TGTGCCAGCAGTTTGACCTTCGGCCCCACAGATACGCAGTATTTT
cdr3_aa: CASSLTFGPTDTQYF

j_call: TRBJ2-3
d_call: .
clone_size: many
v_call: TRBV11-3
cdr3_nt: TGTGCCAGCAGCCAGGATGGGGTGGGACGACCCACAGATACGCAGTATTTT
cdr3_aa: CASSQDGVGRPTDTQYF

j_call: TRBJ1-4
d_call: TRBD1
clone_size: .
v_call: TRBV15
cdr3_nt: TGTGCCACCAGCAGGGGGACAGGGAGGAATGAAAAACTGTTTTTT
cdr3_aa: CATSRGTGRNEKLFF

j_call: TRBJ2-7
d_call: .
clone_size: many
v_call: TRBV5-1
cdr3_nt: TGCGCCAGCAGCTTGGTGGTGGGATCCTACGAGCAGTACTTC
cdr3_aa: CASSLVVGSYEQYF

j_call: TRBJ2-3
d_call: TRBD2
clone_size: .
v_call: TRBV24-1
cdr3_nt: TGTGCCACCAGTGATTTGACAGGGGAGAGGACTAGCGGGAACACAGATACGCAGTATTTT
cdr3_aa: CATSDLTGERTSGNTDTQYF

j_call: TRBJ2-3
d_call: .
clone_size: few
v_call: TRBV28
cdr3_nt: TGTGCCAGCAGTTTATATGTAGGGGACACGCAGTATTTT
cdr3_aa: CASSLYVGDTQYF

j_call: TRBJ2-5
d_call: TRBD1
clone_size: .
v_call: TRBV15
cdr3_nt: TGTGCCACCAGCTCTGGGACAGGGAAAGAGACCCAGTACTTC
cdr3_aa: CATSSGTGKETQYF

j_call: TRBJ2-7
d_call: .
clone_size: many
v_call: TRBV20-1
cdr3_nt: TGCAGTGCTAGAGACAGGAGTGACTACGAGCAGTACTTC
cdr3_aa: CSARDRSDYEQYF

j_call: TRBJ2-1
d_call: TRBD2
clone_size: .
v_call: TRBV19
cdr3_nt: TGTGCCAGTACTCCGAGGGTGGGACTAGCGGGATACAATGAGCAGTTCTTC
cdr3_aa: CASTPRVGLAGYNEQFF

j_call: TRBJ2-3
d_call: .
clone_size: few
v_call: TRBV5-5
cdr3_nt: TGTGCCAGCAGCTCCCAAACGACTAGCAGGGGGATCACAGATACGCAGTATTTT
cdr3_aa: CASSSQTTSRGITDTQYF

j_call: TRBJ2-1
d_call: .
clone_size: many
v_call: TRBV12-3/TRBV12-4
cdr3_nt: TGTGCCAGCAGTTTACCGACGGGCGACAATGAGCAGTTCTTC
cdr3_aa: CASSLPTGDNEQFF

j_call: TRBJ2-2
d_call: .
clone_size: few
v_call: TRBV7-8
cdr3_nt: TGTGCCAGCAGCTCCCGCAGGTTTAGTACCGGGGAGCTGTTTTTT
cdr3_aa: CASSSRRFSTGELFF

j_call: TRBJ2-2
d_call: .
clone_size: .
v_call: TRBV28
cdr3_nt: TGTGCCAGCAGTTTAAGGTCGAACACCGGGGAGCTGTTTTTT
cdr3_aa: CASSLRSNTGELFF

j_call: TRBJ2-1
d_call: .
clone_size: many
v_call: TRBV3-1
cdr3_nt: TGTGCCAGCAGCCAAGATAACCATAAGGAGTTCTTC
cdr3_aa: CASSQDNHKEFF

j_call: TRBJ2-3
d_call: .
clone_size: many
v_call: TRBV20-1
cdr3_nt: TGCAGTGCCAACCGGGCCGGGGATTCCACAGATACGCAGTATTTT
cdr3_aa: CSANRAGDSTDTQYF

j_call: TRBJ1-4
d_call: .
clone_size: few
v_call: TRBV28
cdr3_nt: TGTGCCACCAGTAAAACTAGGAAAAAACTGTTTTTT
cdr3_aa: CATSKTRKKLFF

j_call: TRBJ1-5
d_call: .
clone_size: many
v_call: TRBV19
cdr3_nt: TGTGCCAGTATGAGGGGCAATCAGCCCCAGCATTTT
cdr3_aa: CASMRGNQPQHF

j_call: TRBJ1-5
d_call: .
clone_size: .
v_call: TRBV5-1
cdr3_nt: TGCGCCAGCAGCTCCGAGGGTAATCTCAATCAGCCCCAGCATTTT
cdr3_aa: CASSSEGNLNQPQHF

j_call: TRBJ1-2
d_call: .
clone_size: many
v_call: TRBV12-3/TRBV12-4
cdr3_nt: TGTGCCAGCAGCCCCAGCAGGGGAAAAGCTAACTATGGCTACACCTTC
cdr3_aa: CASSPSRGKANYGYTF

j_call: TRBJ2-3
d_call: .
clone_size: many
v_call: TRBV5-1
cdr3_nt: TGCGCCACCCGGGACTCGTTTGGTACAGATACGCAGTATTTT
cdr3_aa: CATRDSFGTDTQYF

j_call: TRBJ1-1
d_call: .
clone_size: few
v_call: TRBV5-1
cdr3_nt: TGCGCCAGCAGCCACAGAAATTTGAACACTGAAGCTTTCTTT
cdr3_aa: CASSHRNLNTEAFF

j_call: TRBJ1-5
d_call: .
clone_size: many
v_call: TRBV4-3
cdr3_nt: TGCGCCAGCAGCCAAGTGAGGCACAGTGATCAGCCCCAGCATTTT
cdr3_aa: CASSQVRHSDQPQHF

j_call: TRBJ2-5
d_call: .
clone_size: .
v_call: TRBV6-6
cdr3_nt: TGTGCCAGCAGTTACTCGATGAAGGGGGAGACCCAGTACTTC
cdr3_aa: CASSYSMKGETQYF

j_call: TRBJ2-1
d_call: .
clone_size: few
v_call: TRBV19
cdr3_nt: TGTGCCAGTAGTACTCCTCTTACTTCCCCGTCGGATGAGCAGTTCTTC
cdr3_aa: CASSTPLTSPSDEQFF

j_call: TRBJ2-3
d_call: .
clone_size: many
v_call: TRBV12-3/TRBV12-4
cdr3_nt: TGTGCCAGCAGTTTAGCGGGAGTAGGGGCAGATACGCAGTATTTT
cdr3_aa: CASSLAGVGADTQYF

j_call: TRBJ2-7
d_call: TRBD2
clone_size: many
v_call: TRBV12-3/TRBV12-4
cdr3_nt: TGTGCCAGCAGTTACCGGCGACTAGCGGGTCAGGGTTACGAGCAGTACTTC
cdr3_aa: CASSYRRLAGQGYEQYF

j_call: TRBJ2-3
d_call: .
clone_size: many
v_call: TRBV12-3/TRBV12-4
cdr3_nt: TGTGCCAGCAGTCTAAGCAGGAGGGCCCTCGACACAGATACGCAGTATTTT
cdr3_aa: CASSLSRRALDTDTQYF

j_call: TRBJ2-1
d_call: TRBD2
clone_size: many
v_call: TRBV28
cdr3_nt: TGTGCCAGCAGTTTAATTGGCGGGAGCTCCTACAATGAGCAGTTCTTC
cdr3_aa: CASSLIGGSSYNEQFF

j_call: TRBJ2-7
d_call: .
clone_size: many
v_call: TRBV2
cdr3_nt: TGTGCCAGCAGTGAAGTCTTGAGGCGGGAAAGCTCCTACGAGCAGTACTTC
cdr3_aa: CASSEVLRRESSYEQYF